These 27 T cell receptor beta chains came from one sample sequenced in a study of molecular identifiers for immune sequencing clone quantification. Via MiXCR, TCRdb re-called the PCR reads, giving one row per CDR3 protein. This sample has fewer than 25,000 distinct CDR3 sequences, with approximately 17% found just once. Sequenced: naive CD8+ T cells from blood, with Jurkat cell RNA spiked in. Subset denoted: FACS-sorted CD8+CD4-CCR7+CD45RA+ naive T cells. The source is a human donor in good health. Some libraries in this study had Jurkat cell RNA spiked in.

There are many counts of this clonotype. This chain joins TRBV11-2 and TRBJ2-5; D may be TRBD1 or TRBD2 (5 bases each). The CDR3 covers 15 residues. Deletions cut 6 bases from V and 5 bases from J, with 19 bases between. CDR1 and CDR2 from the germline V gene are SGHAT and FQNNGV. CDR3 sequence: CASRGPGHNGETQYF. CDR3 in DNA: TGTGCCAGCAGGGGACCGGGTCATAATGGGGAGACCCAGTACTTC.

This clonotype was recorded many times. Written as DNA, the CDR3 is TGTGCCAGCAGCTTAGCTTTGGAGAGCATTCAGTACTTC. This codes for CASSLALESIQYF. The rearrangement uses TRBV7-9 and TRBJ2-4, with D unresolved. The CDR3 contains 13 residues. Germline CDR1 and CDR2: SEHNR and FQNEAQ (reference sequence). V shed 0 bases and J shed 9 bases, with 9 bases lying between them.

In this sample, this clonotype turned up many times. V usage is TRBV4-3 and J usage is TRBJ2-3; D possibly corresponds to TRBD2 (7 bases). Germline assignment: CDR1 LGHNA and CDR2 YSLEER. V was shortened by 0 bases and J by 6 bases, with 10 bases between the two germline ends. This CDR3 contains 14 residues. The CDR3 nucleotides read TGCGCCAGCAGCCAAGATAGGGGGGGGGATACGCAGTATTTT. Translating gives CASSQDRGGDTQYF.

Ten or more counts support this clonotype. The chain carries TRBV20-1 and TRBJ2-3; D possibly corresponds to TRBD1 (7 bases). CDR3 length equals 15 residues. Trimming left V 0 bases short and J 5 bases short, with 15 bases between. The germline V gene encodes CDR1 DFQATT and CDR2 SNEGSKA (reference sequence). The chain's CDR3 is CSARDIRGARDTQYF. The CDR3 nucleotides read TGCAGTGCTAGAGATATCAGGGGGGCCCGAGATACGCAGTATTTT.

This clonotype was seen at least ten times. The chain employs TRBV6-5 and TRBJ2-6, with 12 nucleotides matching TRBD1. Germline assignment: CDR1 MNHEY and CDR2 SVGAGI. Trimming cost V 6 bases and J 0 bases; bases outside gene matches: 3. The CDR3 runs 17 residues. The CDR3 region has the DNA TGTGCCAGCAGGGGGGACAGGGGGCTCTCTGGGGCCAACGTCCTGACTTTC. Its protein product is CASRGDRGLSGANVLTF.

This clonotype was seen at least ten times. The gene calls are TRBV28 and TRBJ2-2, with a tentative D call TRBD2 (6 bases). CDR3 size: 15 residues. Trimming took off 5 bases at V and 6 bases at J, with 16 bases between the two ends. Germline assignment: CDR1 MDHEN and CDR2 SYDVKM. CDR3 in amino acids: CASSLSSGGAGELFF. CDR3 sequence (DNA): TGTGCCAGCAGTCTCTCCTCCGGGGGAGCCGGGGAGCTGTTTTTT.

This clonotype showed up many times. This sequence joins TRBV20-1 and TRBJ1-3; D ambiguous. Per the germline V gene, CDR1 is DFQATT and CDR2 is SNEGSKA (reference sequence). V lost 0 bases to trimming and J lost 3 bases, with 12 bases between them. CDR3 size: 15 residues. CDR3 in amino acids: CSARDPQRNGNTIYF. CDR3 coding DNA: TGCAGTGCTAGAGATCCACAGCGGAATGGAAACACCATATATTTT.

On this clonotype itself: A single base separates this from a much larger clone, so it may be a read error. This rearrangement joins TRBV12-3 or TRBV12-4 to TRBJ2-5; D remains ambiguous. The CDR3 runs to 13 residues. The CDR3 protein is CASSFGNQEAQYF. DNA of the CDR3: TGTGCCAGCAGTTTTGGAAACCAAGAGGCCCAGTACTTC.

The chain employs TRBV28 and TRBJ2-3; 10 bases are shared with TRBD1. The CDR3 is 16 amino acids. V trimming: 5 bases; J trimming: 5 bases; junction bases outside the gene matches: 10. Germline lookup yields CDR1 MDHEN and CDR2 SYDVKM. CDR3 nucleotide sequence: TGTGCCAGCAGTGTGACCCGGGACAGGGGTGTAGATACGCAGTATTTT. Translated: CASSVTRDRGVDTQYF.

This clonotype occurred many times. The chain combines TRBV25-1 with TRBJ2-5; D remains unclear. Germline CDR1 is MGHDK and CDR2 is SYGVNS. The V and J ends lost 7 bases and 1 base respectively, with 7 bases between them. There are 12 residues in the CDR3. The CDR3 loop reads CASINFQETQYF. CDR3 coding DNA: TGTGCCAGCATAAATTTCCAAGAGACCCAGTACTTC.

The chain has TRBV27 and TRBJ2-7, with D possibly being TRBD1 (6 bases). This CDR3 region has 14 residues. V gave up 3 bases and J gave up 6 bases, with 15 bases separating them. Looked up from germline, CDR1 is MNHEY and CDR2 is SMNVEV (reference sequence). CDR3 sequence: CASSLTGLPGEQYF. The CDR3, as DNA: TGTGCCAGCAGTTTGACAGGCTTGCCTGGCGAGCAGTACTTC.

A remark on this clonotype: This may be a read error: a much more frequent sequence differs by one nucleotide. The conserved final phenylalanine or tryptophan is absent from the CDR3, which likely points to a read error. The chain links TRBV11-3 to TRBJ1-1; D is undetermined. This CDR3 is 13 amino acids long. Germline-derived CDR1 and CDR2 are SGHNT and YENEEA. The ends were cut back, 3 bases at V and 4 bases at J, with 9 bases in the middle. Here the CDR3 DNA reads TGTGCCAGCAGCTTCCGACGGACCACTGAAGCTTTCTTA. Protein sequence: CASSFRRTTEAFL.

This clonotype was seen many times. V gene TRBV5-4 combines with J gene TRBJ1-2, with 9 bases lining up with TRBD1. V dropped 3 bases and J dropped 5; count of bases not matched to a gene: 5. Germline values: CDR1 SGHNT, CDR2 YYREEE (reference sequence). The CDR3 consists of 14 residues. In DNA form, the CDR3 reads TGTGCCAGCAGCTCAGGACAGGGGAAATATGGCTACACCTTC. This codes for CASSSGQGKYGYTF.

A word on this clonotype: A single base separates this from a much larger clone, so it may be a read error. J is TRBJ2-5 and V is TRBV7-9, with D possibly matching TRBD2 (5 bases). CDR3 length: 12 amino acids. The germline gives CDR1 SEHNR, CDR2 FQNEAQ (reference sequence). Trimming pared 7 bases from V and 1 base from J, leaving 7 bases between. The CDR3 reads CASTGVQETQYF. The DNA for the CDR3 is TGTGCCAGCACCGGGGTCCAAGAGACCCAGTACTTC.

A word on this clonotype: A much larger clone differs from this one at a single base, so this may be a read error. The chain is built from TRBV5-1 and TRBJ2-4; 9 positions match TRBD1. Germline-derived CDR1 and CDR2 are SGHRS and YFSETQ. The CDR3 has 15 amino acids. The CDR3 DNA follows: TGCGCCAGCAACTTGGACAGGGGCTACCTTAGAGTTCAGTACTTC. The encoded protein is CASNLDRGYLRVQYF.

This clonotype appeared many times. The CDR3 spells CASSTTGGSTEAFF. In DNA form, the CDR3 reads TGTGCCAGCAGTACAACGGGGGGTTCCACTGAAGCTTTCTTT. The chain joins TRBV7-9 to TRBJ1-1, with D perhaps matching TRBD1 (5 bases). The germline gives CDR1 SEHNR, CDR2 FQNEAQ (reference sequence). The CDR3 is made up of 14 amino acids. The V gene lost 6 bases and the J gene lost 4 bases, with 15 bases spanning the gap.

This clonotype was detected only once. The chain has TRBV6-5 and TRBJ2-5; D possibly corresponds to TRBD1 (5 bases). The CDR3 loop spans 15 amino acids. Looked up from germline, CDR1 is MNHEY and CDR2 is SVGAGI. V lost 1 base, J lost 5 bases, and 14 bases lay in between. This CDR3 reads CASSYYQGYPETQYF. The DNA for the CDR3 is TGTGCCAGCAGTTACTATCAGGGTTACCCCGAGACCCAGTACTTC.

This clonotype was detected ten times or more. The chain carries TRBV20-1 and TRBJ1-2; D is undetermined. V was pared by 6 bases and J by 2 bases, with 22 bases between. This CDR3 contains 16 residues. Germline V gives CDR1 DFQATT, CDR2 SNEGSKA (reference sequence). The CDR3 loop is CSAAEDHPNKNYGYTF. CDR3 in DNA: TGCAGTGCCGCGGAGGATCACCCCAATAAAAACTATGGCTACACCTTC.

About this clonotype itself: A much more abundant neighbour one base away suggests this may be a read error. The V and J genes are TRBV9 and TRBJ2-7; D not resolved. From germline, CDR1 is SGDLS and CDR2 YYNGEE. The CDR3 contains 13 residues. The CDR3 is CASSAPPSSEQCF. The CDR3 coding sequence is TGTGCCAGCAGCGCCCCCCCGTCGTCCGAGCAGTGCTTC.

Within the sample, this clonotype is medium-sized. The genes are TRBV6-1 and TRBJ2-1; 7 bases line up with TRBD1. Germline CDR1 reads MNHNS; CDR2 reads SASEGT. Losses at the gene ends were 0 bases for V and 9 bases for J; bases not matched to a gene: 2. The CDR3 runs to 13 residues. The CDR3 nucleotides read TGTGCCAGCAGTGAAGCGGGACAGATTGAGCAGTTCTTC. This sequence encodes CASSEAGQIEQFF.

This clonotype occurred many times. This chain links TRBV7-8 with TRBJ2-2; D might be TRBD2 (5 bases). The CDR3 runs 15 residues. V was clipped by 3 bases and J by 3 bases, with 11 bases between them. In germline, CDR1 is SGHVS, CDR2 FQNEAQ. The chain's CDR3 is CASSFLTGYTGELFF. In DNA, the CDR3 is TGTGCCAGCAGCTTCCTGACGGGATACACCGGGGAGCTGTTTTTT. Full variable domain (remainder filled in from reference TRBV7-8 and TRBJ2-2): GAGVSQSPRYKVAKRGQDVALRCDPISGHVSLFWYQQALGQGPEFLTYFQNEAQLDKSGLPSDRFFAERPEGSVSTLKIQRTQQEDSAVYLCASSFLTGYTGELFFGEGSRLTVL.

Many counts were recorded for this clonotype. Written as DNA, the CDR3 is TGTGCCAGCAGCCAAGAGGGACAGGGGAGCTATGGCTACACCTTC. The encoded protein is CASSQEGQGSYGYTF. The chain carries TRBV3-1 and TRBJ1-2, with 10 bases that match TRBD1. The J segment lost 4 bases and the V segment lost 0 bases, leaving 2 bases of the junction unmatched. Germline CDR1 LGHDT, CDR2 YNNKEL (reference sequence). This CDR3 spans 15 amino acids.

Many counts were recorded for this clonotype. This chain links TRBV27 with TRBJ1-4; D unclear. The germline V gene has CDR1 MNHEY and CDR2 SMNVEV (reference sequence). CDR3 length equals 15 residues. The V end lost 5 bases, the J end lost 0 bases, and 10 bases lay between the germline ends. The CDR3 sequence: CASSPTATTNEKLFF. CDR3 in DNA: TGTGCCAGCAGTCCCACAGCCACAACTAATGAAAAACTGTTTTTT.

This clonotype was seen many times. The J gene is TRBJ1-5, the V gene TRBV7-6; no clear D. The CDR3 contains 13 residues. Germline lookup yields CDR1 SGHVS and CDR2 FNYEAQ. V lost 1 base to trimming and J lost 7 bases, with 8 bases between them. CDR3 nucleotide sequence: TGTGCCAGCAGCTTAGGTGTGCGCCAGCCCCAGCATTTT. Protein sequence: CASSLGVRQPQHF.

In its sample, this clonotype was seen many times. The chain joins TRBV30 to TRBJ2-7, with 7 bases fitting TRBD1. CDR3 length: 13 residues. Germline values: CDR1 GTSNPN, CDR2 SVGIG (reference sequence). V lost 2 bases, J lost 3 bases, and 4 bases stayed unmatched. The DNA of the CDR3 is TGTGCCTGGAGTATTGGGACAGACTACGAGCAGTACTTC. This encodes CAWSIGTDYEQYF.

Worth noting for this clonotype: A single base separates this from a much larger clone, so it may be a read error. This chain connects TRBV12-3 or TRBV12-4 to TRBJ2-1; TRBD1 might be the D (5 bases). V lost 5 bases, J lost 1 base, and 12 bases lay in between. The CDR3 totals 15 residues. The CDR3 DNA follows: TGTGCCAGCAGTCTTGCGACAGCGTCCTACAATGAGCAGTTCTTC. It yields the protein CASSLATASYNEQFF.

This clonotype was detected many times. V is TRBV7-9 and J is TRBJ2-7; no clear D gene. This CDR3 region has 12 residues. Germline CDR1 SEHNR, CDR2 FQNEAQ (reference sequence). Trimming shortened V by 5 bases and J by 5 bases, and 10 bases separated the two germline ends. The CDR3 loop is CASSGLADEQYF. CDR3 DNA sequence: TGTGCCAGCAGCGGATTGGCAGACGAGCAGTACTTC.